These T cell receptor beta chains were read from a single sample in a study of cytomegalovirus exposure and HLA in healthy donors. The protocol was immunoSEQ multiplex PCR, while the TCRdb copy is restricted to in-frame clones and leaves out a portion. The sample consists of 200,000 to 250,000 clones, around nine tenths of them appearing once. Sequencing was done on a sample of PBMCs. These receptor sequences come from a woman aged 18-29 years in good health and CMV-seronegative. The CDR3 runs from the conserved cysteine through the conserved F or W. The D gene is left open where the match is weak. Expanded clones get a size class; other rows say once, few or many, or leave the size out.

NA	NA	TRBV4-3	TRBJ2-1	CASSQDGDSSSYNEQFF	TGCGCCAGCAGCCAAGATGGGGACTCGAGCTCCTACAATGAGCAGTTCTTC
NA	NA	TRBV7-3	TRBJ1-2	CASSPGQGPDEVYGYTF	TGTGCCAGCAGCCCCGGACAAGGGCCGGATGAGGTCTATGGCTACACCTTC
NA	NA	TRBV11-2	TRBJ2-7	CASSLEPGRYEQYF	TGTGCCAGCAGCTTAGAGCCGGGTCGCTACGAGCAGTACTTC
TRBD2	NA	TRBV4-1	TRBJ2-3	CASSQESNWRGGVGTDTQYF	TGCGCCAGCAGCCAAGAGAGTAACTGGCGGGGAGGGGTGGGCACAGATACGCAGTATTTT
TRBD1	NA	TRBV6-6	TRBJ2-5	CATGTGLETQYF	TGTGCCACCGGGACAGGGCTAGAGACCCAGTACTTC
NA	NA	TRBV7-9	TRBJ1-5	CASSLAGTGRQPQHF	TGTGCCAGCAGCTTAGCGGGTACAGGGCGGCAGCCCCAGCATTTT
NA	NA	TRBV4-1	TRBJ1-1	CASSQPGDTEAFF	TGCGCCAGCAGCCAACCAGGGGACACTGAAGCTTTCTTT
NA	NA	TRBV4-3	TRBJ2-7	CASSQGLVHGEEAGEQYF	TGCGCCAGCAGCCAAGGTTTGGTTCACGGGGAGGAAGCGGGTGAGCAGTACTTC
NA	NA	TRBV5-1	TRBJ1-5	CASSPDGTLLDQPQHF	TGCGCCAGCAGCCCGGACGGGACATTGCTCGATCAGCCCCAGCATTTT
NA	NA	TRBV19	TRBJ1-4	CASNPEQGREKLFF	TGTGCCAGTAACCCGGAACAGGGTCGAGAAAAACTGTTTTTT
NA	NA	TRBV5-1	TRBJ2-4	CASSNRDIDSKNIQYF	TGCGCCAGCAGCAACCGGGACATAGACTCCAAAAACATTCAGTACTTC
TRBD1	NA	TRBV18	TRBJ1-4	CASSSGQPNEKLFF	TGTGCCAGCTCATCGGGACAGCCTAATGAAAAACTGTTTTTT
NA	NA	TRBV5-5	TRBJ1-4	CASSMDNEKLFF	TGTGCCAGCAGCATGGATAATGAAAAACTATTTTTT
TRBD2	NA	TRBV14	TRBJ2-1	CASSPRLAGGFYNEQFF	TGTGCCAGCAGCCCGAGACTAGCGGGAGGCTTCTACAATGAGCAGTTCTTC
NA	few	TRBV5-4	TRBJ2-1	CASSWDPGLWGRALYNEQFF	TGTGCCAGCAGCTGGGATCCAGGGCTCTGGGGCAGAGCCCTCTACAATGAGCAGTTCTTC
TRBD2	once	TRBV19	TRBJ2-1	CASRGRATYNEQFF	TGTGCCAGTAGGGGGAGGGCTACCTACAATGAGCAGTTCTTC
NA	NA	TRBV6-5	TRBJ2-7	CASSYLRGGSSYEQYF	TGTGCCAGCAGTTACCTCCGCGGGGGCTCCTCCTACGAGCAGTACTTC
NA	NA	TRBV4-3	TRBJ2-3	CASSQGEGTDTQYF	TGCGCCAGCAGCCAAGGGGAGGGCACAGATACGCAGTATTTT
NA	NA	TRBV6-6	TRBJ1-5	CASTQDGGGNQPQHF	TGTGCCAGCACCCAGGACGGGGGGGGCAATCAGCCCCAGCATTTT
TRBD1	NA	TRBV6-5	TRBJ2-3	CASRGQGRDTDTQYF	TGTGCCAGCAGGGGACAGGGGAGGGATACAGATACGCAGTATTTT
TRBD1	NA	TRBV30	TRBJ2-7	CAWRRGQISYEQYF	TGTGCCTGGAGGAGGGGACAGATCTCCTACGAGCAGTACTTC
NA	NA	TRBV27	TRBJ1-1	CASSLTANTEAFF	TGTGCCAGCAGTTTGACAGCGAACACTGAAGCTTTCTTT
TRBD2	NA	TRBV5-6	TRBJ2-3	CASRLTSATDTQYF	TGTGCCAGCAGGCTGACTAGCGCCACAGATACGCAGTATTTT